The 5 T cell receptor beta chains reported below all come from one sample, sequenced in a study of vaccination effects on CD4 cells after COVID-19. For these receptors, no antigen is known. The ViraFEST assay expanded antigen-specific CD4+ T cells with viral peptide pools before sequencing. Culture lasted about 11 days before CD4+ T cell isolation. No vaccinee had earlier SARS-CoV-2 infection, and nucleocapsid antibodies were negative. Libraries were prepared by immunoSEQ multiplex PCR; TCRdb keeps only in-frame clonotypes and omits some of them. Of 65,000 to 85,000 clones in the sample, 75% to 85% were seen once. Sequencing was performed on CD4+ T cells from PBMCs cultured with SARS-CoV-2 spike peptides, taken before COVID-19 vaccination. The source is a human donor who received a COVID-19 vaccine.

This sequence joins TRBV5-1 and TRBJ2-3; the match to TRBD2 covers 8 bases. Germline V gene lookup returns CDR1 SGHRS and CDR2 YFSETQ. After removal of 4 bases from V and 7 bases from J, the junction contained 14 bases not matched to a gene. The CDR3 totals 16 residues. The CDR3: CASSPHGSGGGYTQYF. The CDR3 DNA follows: TGCGCCAGCAGCCCCCACGGGAGCGGGGGCGGGTATACGCAGTATTTT.

V usage is TRBV29-1 and J usage is TRBJ2-3, with 7 bases identical to TRBD2. The germline V gene has CDR1 SQVTM and CDR2 ANQGSEA. The J segment lost 3 bases and the V segment lost 1 base, leaving 1 base of the junction unmatched. CDR3 length equals 13 residues. The CDR3 DNA is TGCAGCGTTGAAGTGGGGGGGACAGATACGCAGTATTTT. This encodes CSVEVGGTDTQYF.

The chain uses TRBV7-2 and TRBJ1-2, with D possibly matching TRBD1 (6 bases). Trimming shortened V by 1 base and J by 3 bases, and 9 bases separated the two germline ends. Germline V gene data show CDR1 as SGHTA and CDR2 as FQGNSA. This CDR3 comprises 14 residues. CDR3 nucleotides: TGTGCCAGCAGCTTAGTGAGGGGGGACTATGGCTACACCTTC. It codes for CASSLVRGDYGYTF.

The chain has TRBV2 and TRBJ1-2, with D perhaps TRBD1 (5 bases). Germline V CDR1 and CDR2: SNHLY, FYNNEI. V was shortened by 2 bases and J by 6 bases, with 10 bases between the two germline ends. This CDR3 spans 13 amino acids. CDR3 DNA sequence: TGTGCCAGCAGTGAAAGGTGGGGACATGGCTACACCTTC. Amino acids: CASSERWGHGYTF.

The gene calls are TRBV5-1 and TRBJ2-2; D perhaps matches TRBD2 (5 bases). Per the germline V gene, CDR1 is SGHRS and CDR2 is YFSETQ. The CDR3 totals 14 residues. The V end lost 0 bases, the J end lost 5 bases, and 8 bases lay between the germline ends. CDR3 in amino acids: CASSLERLTGELFF. In nucleotides, the CDR3 is TGCGCCAGCAGCTTGGAGCGGTTGACCGGGGAGCTGTTTTTT.